The 27 T cell receptor beta chains listed next were all sequenced from one sample in a study of OX40 agonist ivuxolimab in advanced cancers. Generated by immunoSEQ multiplex PCR, the TCRdb table keeps only in-frame clones and is missing some. The sample records tens of thousands of clones, about 88% being singletons. Sequenced material: CD4+ or CD8+ T cells sorted from blood, taken in a trial of the OX40 agonist ivuxolimab. The receptors originated from an adult with an advanced solid tumor such as melanoma, head and neck, liver or kidney cancer.

CDR3 protein: CASSQVSDEQFF. For the CDR3, the DNA is TGTGCCAGCAGCCAAGTGAGCGATGAGCAGTTCTTC. This sequence joins TRBV11-2 and TRBJ2-1; D is unclear. V was trimmed by 5 bases and J by 8 bases, leaving 10 bases between them. CDR3 size: 12 residues. Per the germline V gene, CDR1 is SGHAT and CDR2 is FQNNGV. Supplemented by reference TRBV11-2 and TRBJ2-1, the full variable domain reads EAGVAQSPRYKIIEKRQSVAFWCNPISGHATLYWYQQILGQGPKLLIQFQNNGVVDDSQLPKDRFSAERLKGVDSTLKIQPAKLEDSAVYLCASSQVSDEQFFGPGTRLTVL.

V usage is TRBV6-6 and J usage is TRBJ1-2; TRBD1 is a possible D gene (6 bases). Per the germline V gene, CDR1 is MNHNY and CDR2 is SVGAGI (reference sequence). The ends were cut back, 4 bases at V and 4 bases at J, with 10 bases in the middle. The CDR3 runs 13 residues. Here the CDR3 DNA reads TGTGCCAGCAGTTTCCAGGGGTCCTATGGCTACACCTTC. Amino acid sequence: CASSFQGSYGYTF.

About this clone: An end of the junction differs from the germline gene, which may be a read error. This chain links TRBV7-9 with TRBJ1-4; D is ambiguous. The germline gives CDR1 SEHNR, CDR2 FQNEAQ (reference sequence). This CDR3 is built from 11 residues. CDR3 residues: CGGLEGEKLFF. CDR3 nucleotides: TGCGGAGGGTTGGAGGGAGAAAAACTGTTTTTT.

The J gene is TRBJ2-1, the V gene TRBV11-2, with D possibly being TRBD1 (6 bases). Germline assignment: CDR1 SGHAT and CDR2 FQNNGV. The V and J ends lost 5 bases and 6 bases respectively, with 20 bases between them. There are 16 residues in the CDR3. In nucleotides, the CDR3 is TGTGCCAGCAGCCCCTTCACAGGGCTCGGCCTCAATGAGCAGTTCTTC. It is translated as CASSPFTGLGLNEQFF.

The V call is TRBV2, the J call TRBJ1-1, with D unclear. Trimming took off 2 bases at V and 0 bases at J, with 10 bases between the two ends. The germline CDR1 and CDR2 sequences are SNHLY and FYNNEI. The CDR3 runs 15 residues. The CDR3 region is CASSERSKMNTEAFF. The CDR3 region has the DNA TGTGCCAGCAGTGAACGAAGCAAAATGAACACTGAAGCTTTCTTT. The full variable domain, completed using reference TRBV2 and TRBJ1-1, is EPEVTQTPSHQVTQMGQEVILRCVPISNHLYFYWYRQILGQKVEFLVSFYNNEISEKSEIFDDQFSVERPDGSNFTLKIRSTKLEDSAMYFCASSERSKMNTEAFFGQGTRLTVV.

The chain joins TRBV5-1 to TRBJ1-6, with TRBD1 as a possible D gene (6 bases). Trimming took off 4 bases at V and 3 bases at J, with 11 bases between the two ends. Germline values: CDR1 SGHRS, CDR2 YFSETQ. The CDR3 length is 15 residues. CDR3 DNA: TGCGCCAGCAGCCCGGACAGAATCTATAATTCACCCCTCCACTTT. Its translation: CASSPDRIYNSPLHF.

This clone was seen only once. The chain links TRBV27 to TRBJ1-2; the D gene is possibly TRBD1 (6 bases). Germline V gene lookup returns CDR1 MNHEY and CDR2 SMNVEV (reference sequence). The CDR3 length is 15 residues. V shed 3 bases and J shed 3 bases, with 14 bases lying between them. CDR3 protein: CASSLRGGADYGYTF. The CDR3 nucleotides read TGTGCCAGCAGTTTGAGGGGGGGCGCAGACTATGGCTACACCTTC.

This chain uses TRBV7-9 with TRBJ2-7; D is unclear. Germline assignment: CDR1 SEHNR and CDR2 FQNEAQ (reference sequence). V was trimmed by 1 base and J by 3 bases, leaving 7 bases between them. The CDR3 consists of 13 residues. Here the CDR3 reads CASSLEPGYEQYF. CDR3 nucleotides: TGTGCCAGCAGCTTAGAGCCGGGCTACGAGCAGTACTTC.

CDR3 region: CATSRGISGANVLTF. CDR3 sequence (DNA): TGTGCCACCAGCAGAGGCATCTCTGGGGCCAACGTCCTGACTTTC. The chain carries TRBV15 and TRBJ2-6, with D uncertain. The germline CDR1 and CDR2 sequences are LNHNV and YYDKDF (reference sequence). The CDR3 totals 15 residues. V was trimmed by 1 base and J by 0 bases, leaving 4 bases between them. The full variable domain, with the rest looked up from reference TRBV15 and TRBJ2-6, is DAMVIQNPRYQVTQFGKPVTLSCSQTLNHNVMYWYQQKSSQAPKLLFHYYDKDFNNEADTPDNFQSRRPNTSFCFLDIRSPGLGDTAMYLCATSRGISGANVLTFGAGSRLTVL.

The chain links TRBV18 to TRBJ1-1; 7 bases are a match to TRBD1. Trimming removed 3 bases from V and 3 bases from J; junction bases left unmatched: 7. The germline V gene has CDR1 KGHSH and CDR2 LQKENI. The CDR3 consists of 15 residues. The CDR3, as DNA: TGTGCCAGCTCACCTCGGGACAGAACTTACACTGAAGCTTTCTTT. Amino acid sequence: CASSPRDRTYTEAFF.

This chain connects TRBV13 to TRBJ2-7, with TRBD2 matching over 7 bases. Germline-derived CDR1 and CDR2 are PRHDT and FYEKMQ (reference sequence). The CDR3 sequence is 17 residues long. Trimming removed 5 bases from V and 3 bases from J; junction bases left unmatched: 16. In DNA, the CDR3 is TGTGCCAGCAGCCACCAACAGGTCCCAGGGAGGGTCTACGAGCAGTACTTC. As protein: CASSHQQVPGRVYEQYF.

The chain joins TRBV27 to TRBJ2-7; perhaps TRBD1 as D (6 bases). The CDR3 is 14 amino acids. V shed 8 bases and J shed 3 bases, with 17 bases lying between them. Germline values: CDR1 MNHEY, CDR2 SMNVEV (reference sequence). In DNA, the CDR3 is TGTGCCAGCGGGACAACCCCTGGGAACTACGAGCAGTACTTC. It specifies CASGTTPGNYEQYF.

The CDR3 DNA reads TGTGCCAGCAGTGAAGTTACAATAGATGGCTACACCTTC. Amino acids: CASSEVTIDGYTF. V gene TRBV6-4 combines with J gene TRBJ1-2, with D hard to call. The germline CDR1 and CDR2 sequences are MRHNA and SNTAGT. V was clipped by 3 bases and J by 6 bases, with 11 bases between them. The length of the CDR3 is 13 residues.

The V and J genes are TRBV6-5 and TRBJ2-7; D ambiguous. V was trimmed by 5 bases and J by 7 bases, leaving 18 bases between them. Germline values: CDR1 MNHEY, CDR2 SVGAGI. The CDR3 covers 14 residues. CDR3 nucleotide sequence: TGTGCCAGCAGTCCAACTCCTGCGATATCTGAGCAGTACTTC. It codes for CASSPTPAISEQYF.

V and J are TRBV7-9 and TRBJ2-7, with a possible D match to TRBD1 (5 bases). The V gene lost 5 bases and the J gene lost 6 bases, with 14 bases spanning the gap. The CDR3 runs to 13 residues. CDR1 and CDR2 (germline): SEHNR, FQNEAQ (reference sequence). CDR3 in DNA: TGTGCCAGCAGCGCCCCAGGGTCTGGCGAGCAGTACTTC. Its protein product is CASSAPGSGEQYF.

The chain uses TRBV21-1 and TRBJ2-5; TRBD1, as called in the table, went unchecked against the DNA. TRBV21-1 is a listed pseudogene. The CDR3 extends over 12 amino acids. CDR3 nucleotides: TGTGCTTCGGACAGCTACCAAGAGACCCAGTACTTC. It encodes CASDSYQETQYF.

The chain has TRBV7-2 and TRBJ2-3; D gene unclear. The ends were cut back, 3 bases at V and 2 bases at J, with 15 bases in the middle. Germline V gene data show CDR1 as SGHTA and CDR2 as FQGNSA. The CDR3 is 16 residues long. Written as DNA, the CDR3 is TGTGCCAGCAGCTTGGGAAGAAATCAGATCACAGATACGCAGTATTTT. It codes for CASSLGRNQITDTQYF.

V gene TRBV2 combines with J gene TRBJ2-2; TRBD2 aligns across 13 bases. Trimming at V came to 4 bases and at J to 4 bases, leaving 6 bases not matched to a gene. The CDR3 runs 17 residues. In germline, CDR1 is SNHLY, CDR2 FYNNEI. The CDR3 bases are TGTGCCAGCAGTGGGATACTAGCGGGGGGGAGCACCGGGGAGCTGTTTTTT. Protein: CASSGILAGGSTGELFF.

The gene calls are TRBV5-4 and TRBJ2-2, with a possible D match to TRBD1 (5 bases). V lost 2 bases and J 0 bases, leaving 11 bases between the germline ends. CDR1 is SGHNT and CDR2 is YYREEE in the germline V gene (reference sequence). The CDR3 extends over 16 amino acids. In nucleotides, the CDR3 is TGTGCCAGCAGCTTTGTGGGGCTCCCGAACACCGGGGAGCTGTTTTTT. Residues: CASSFVGLPNTGELFF.

The chain couples TRBV28 to TRBJ2-1; TRBD2 might be the D (6 bases). Trimming shortened V by 3 bases and J by 0 bases, and 12 bases separated the two germline ends. In germline, CDR1 is MDHEN, CDR2 SYDVKM. This CDR3 is 16 amino acids long. CDR3 DNA sequence: TGTGCCAGCAGTTTTGGGGAGGCGGGCTCCTACAATGAGCAGTTCTTC. Residues: CASSFGEAGSYNEQFF.

This chain joins TRBV4-1 and TRBJ2-1; no definite D call. CDR3 length equals 18 residues. Per germline, CDR1 MGHRA and CDR2 YSYEKL. V gave up 0 bases and J gave up 0 bases, with 15 bases separating them. The CDR3 bases are TGCGCCAGCAGCCAAGATCGTAACGGAGCACCCTCCTACAATGAGCAGTTCTTC. Residues: CASSQDRNGAPSYNEQFF.

This chain uses TRBV19 with TRBJ2-1, with 8 nucleotides matching TRBD2. The length of the CDR3 is 13 residues. Trimming at V came to 8 bases and at J to 5 bases, leaving 5 bases not matched to a gene. Germline-derived CDR1 and CDR2 are LNHDA and SQIVND (reference sequence). The CDR3 spells CASVLAGHNEQFF. The CDR3 nucleotides read TGTGCCAGTGTCTTAGCGGGGCACAATGAGCAGTTCTTC.

The rearrangement joins TRBV27 to TRBJ2-4; D is undetermined. The CDR3 is 16 amino acids. V lost 5 bases and J 3 bases, leaving 17 bases between the germline ends. Germline loops: CDR1 MNHEY, CDR2 SMNVEV (reference sequence). In DNA form, the CDR3 reads TGTGCCAGCAGTGCTATTAGTGGAATGGTCAAAAACATTCAGTACTTC. Translation: CASSAISGMVKNIQYF.

This chain uses TRBV4-1 with TRBJ2-7; 8 bases match TRBD1. V trimming: 3 bases; J trimming: 0 bases; junction bases outside the gene matches: 4. There are 15 residues in the CDR3. Germline V gene lookup returns CDR1 MGHRA and CDR2 YSYEKL. CDR3 protein: CASSQRTGSSYEQYF. CDR3 sequence (DNA): TGCGCCAGCAGCCAGCGGACAGGGAGCTCCTACGAGCAGTACTTC.

The V gene is TRBV19, the J gene TRBJ1-1; 8 bases fit TRBD1. Germline V gene lookup returns CDR1 LNHDA and CDR2 SQIVND (reference sequence). J was trimmed by 6 bases and V by 2 bases; bases with no gene match: 2. CDR3 length equals 13 residues. In DNA, the CDR3 is TGTGCCAGTAGTATACAGGGGGCGGCTGAAGCTTTCTTT. Its translation is CASSIQGAAEAFF.

This rearrangement joins TRBV6-5 to TRBJ1-1, with unresolved D. The germline V and J ends were trimmed by 10 bases and 4 bases, with 10 bases remaining between them. The CDR3 is 11 residues long. Germline CDR1 MNHEY, CDR2 SVGAGI. The CDR3 region is CATLLGTEAFF. The CDR3 DNA reads as TGTGCCACTCTTTTGGGCACTGAAGCTTTCTTT.

This clone was observed a few times. The chain's CDR3 is CASREWGTGELFF. The CDR3 region has the DNA TGTGCCAGCCGGGAGTGGGGAACCGGGGAGCTGTTTTTT. This sequence joins TRBV6-5 and TRBJ2-2; D is possibly TRBD2 (6 bases). The V end lost 8 bases, the J end lost 5 bases, and 12 bases lay between the germline ends. In germline, CDR1 is MNHEY, CDR2 SVGAGI. This CDR3 comprises 13 residues.